This TCR beta chain was observed in a study of shared clonotypes between healthy human individuals. The CDR3 runs 15 residues. Per germline, CDR1 SGHKS and CDR2 YYEKEE (reference sequence). Trimming cost V 3 bases and J 2 bases; bases outside gene matches: 8. Terminally differentiated effector memory CD45RA+ cells were excluded by CCR7 positive selection of CD45RO-negative cells. TCRdb's table, derived via immunoSEQ multiplex PCR, lists solely in-frame clones and lacks some. The repertoire holds a few million clones, with around 93% as singletons. The sample taken for sequencing was naive CD8+ T cells from PBMCs. This sequence joins TRBV5-5 and TRBJ2-7, with 7 bases matching TRBD1. This TCR derives from a young man in good health. Some clones in this sample may be carry-over from other donors' samples. CDR3 in amino acids: CASSSTGTVPYEQYF. The CDR3 DNA reads TGTGCCAGCAGCTCGACAGGGACCGTTCCCTACGAGCAGTACTTC.